This T cell receptor (beta chain) was recovered during a study of cytomegalovirus exposure and HLA in healthy donors. This clone has a single count. A multiplex PCR was run with 60 Vbeta primers and 13 Jbeta primers. Clones were sequenced by immunoSEQ multiplex PCR, and TCRdb holds only the in-frame ones, with some missing. The sample yields about 130,000 clones, 65% to 80% seen once. J was trimmed by 16 bases and V by 4 bases; bases with no gene match: 19. The CDR3 sequence is 15 residues long. Per germline, CDR1 MDHEN and CDR2 SYDVKM. The V gene is TRBV28, the J gene TRBJ1-5; 7 bases align to TRBD1. Sequenced: PBMCs. This clonotype was obtained from a woman aged 40 to 49 in good health and CMV-seronegative. The CDR3 here is CASSSAVRTGETQHF. CDR3 DNA sequence: TGTGCCAGCAGTTCCGCAGTGAGAACAGGGGAAACACAACATTTT.